The 29 T cell receptor beta chains below were found in one sample sequenced in a study of T cells after yellow fever vaccination. TCRdb passed the 5' RACE reads through MiXCR, listing each CDR3 protein once. Altogether nearly 550,000 distinct CDR3 sequences are present, 15% to 20% being singletons, with the ten largest covering approximately 15%. Sample: PBMCs, taken 15 days after the yellow fever booster vaccination. These receptor sequences come from a man aged 30 to 39 who received the YFV17D yellow fever vaccine.

This clonotype was counted once. The gene calls are TRBV20-1 and TRBJ1-1; possibly TRBD1 for D (5 bases). Per germline, CDR1 DFQATT and CDR2 SNEGSKA (reference sequence). This CDR3 comprises 12 residues. With 6 bases removed from V and 4 bases from J, the gap between germline ends came to 12 bases. CDR3 nucleotide sequence: TGCAGTGCCCGCGACAGATTCACTGAAGCTTTCTTT. The encoded protein is CSARDRFTEAFF.

V gene TRBV28 combines with J gene TRBJ2-3; 7 bases agree with TRBD2. The CDR3 extends over 15 amino acids. Unmatched junction bases numbered 5, after V lost 1 base and J lost 4 bases. Germline assignment: CDR1 MDHEN and CDR2 SYDVKM. The DNA for the CDR3 is TGTGCCAGCAGTTTATCCACGGGAGGCTCAGATACGCAGTATTTT. As protein: CASSLSTGGSDTQYF. Together with reference TRBV28 and TRBJ2-3, the CDR3 gives the full variable domain: DVKVTQSSRYLVKRTGEKVFLECVQDMDHENMFWYRQDPGLGLRLIYFSYDVKMKEKGDIPEGYSVSREKKERFSLILESASTNQTSMYLCASSLSTGGSDTQYFGPGTRLTVL.

The rearrangement joins TRBV20-1 to TRBJ2-3, with TRBD2 matching over 10 bases. The CDR3 is made up of 14 amino acids. J gave up 4 bases and V 7 bases, and 8 bases lay outside the gene matches. CDR1 is DFQATT and CDR2 is SNEGSKA in the germline V gene (reference sequence). The CDR3 loop reads CSGQASGGADTQYF. The CDR3 coding sequence is TGCAGTGGGCAGGCCAGCGGGGGGGCAGATACGCAGTATTTT.

The CDR3 sequence is CAVAKSRTYEQYF. DNA for the CDR3: TGTGCCGTCGCAAAGTCCCGCACCTACGAGCAGTACTTC. V and J are TRBV6-2 or TRBV6-3 and TRBJ2-7; D gene unclear. This CDR3 has 13 residues. Per germline, CDR1 MNHEY and CDR2 SVGEGT. Trimming pared 11 bases from V and 2 bases from J, leaving 16 bases between.

This clonotype was found a few times. V usage is TRBV20-1 and J usage is TRBJ2-1, with TRBD2 matching 8 bases. Germline CDR1 DFQATT, CDR2 SNEGSKA (reference sequence). V trimming: 3 bases; J trimming: 6 bases; junction bases outside the gene matches: 10. This CDR3 comprises 15 residues. The CDR3 nucleotides are TGCAGTGCTAGGCCAAAACCTAGCGGGCCCAATGAGCAGTTCTTC. The encoded protein is CSARPKPSGPNEQFF.

This clonotype was counted between two and nine times. V usage is TRBV5-4 and J usage is TRBJ2-5; no reliable D call. CDR3 length: 14 residues. Trimming pared 1 base from V and 4 bases from J, leaving 11 bases between. CDR1 SGHNT and CDR2 YYREEE come from the germline V gene (reference sequence). CDR3 sequence (DNA): TGTGCCAGCAGCTTGACCCTTCGGTTAGAGACCCAGTACTTC. Translated: CASSLTLRLETQYF.

The V gene is TRBV7-2, the J gene TRBJ2-3, with 7 bases aligning to TRBD2. With V trimmed by 1 base and J by 7 bases, 5 bases remained unmatched. Germline assignment: CDR1 SGHTA and CDR2 FQGNSA. There are 14 residues in the CDR3. CDR3: CASSLGREYHTQYF. CDR3 DNA sequence: TGTGCCAGCAGCTTAGGGCGGGAGTACCATACGCAGTATTTT.

This chain uses TRBV7-9 with TRBJ2-7; 8 nucleotides agree with TRBD1. The CDR3 spans 15 residues. Germline CDR1 is SEHNR and CDR2 is FQNEAQ (reference sequence). J lost 3 bases, V lost 6 bases, and 10 bases had no gene match. The CDR3 sequence: CASSSAPTGGYEQYF. The CDR3 nucleotides read TGTGCCAGCAGTTCGGCACCTACAGGGGGCTACGAGCAGTACTTC.

The gene calls are TRBV29-1 and TRBJ2-7; 15 positions match TRBD2. The CDR3 sequence is 15 residues long. Per germline, CDR1 SQVTM and CDR2 ANQGSEA. The trim removed 3 bases at V and 4 bases at J, leaving 4 bases unmatched. The CDR3 protein is CSVDPGTSGGYEQYF. In nucleotides, the CDR3 is TGCAGCGTTGACCCCGGGACTAGCGGGGGGTACGAGCAGTACTTC.

This sequence joins TRBV7-9 and TRBJ2-1, with 9 bases aligning to TRBD2. The CDR3 sequence is 15 residues long. Germline CDR1 is SEHNR and CDR2 is FQNEAQ (reference sequence). The V gene end was trimmed by 3 bases and the J gene end by 4 bases; junction bases not matched to a gene: 4. CDR3 nucleotide sequence: TGTGCCAGCAGCTTCGGGACTAGCCGTTACAATGAGCAGTTCTTC. It codes for CASSFGTSRYNEQFF.

The V and J genes are TRBV7-9 and TRBJ1-2; no clear D gene. The germline V gene encodes CDR1 SEHNR and CDR2 FQNEAQ (reference sequence). The CDR3 covers 15 residues. V lost 5 bases and J lost 0, with 13 bases in between. This CDR3 is CASSTEGFPNYGYTF. CDR3 coding DNA: TGTGCCAGCAGCACGGAAGGGTTTCCTAACTATGGCTACACCTTC.

This clonotype has only a few counts. The rearrangement uses TRBV4-3 and TRBJ2-1; 11 nucleotides align to TRBD2. The CDR3 runs 15 residues. Germline V CDR1 and CDR2: LGHNA, YSLEER. Germline trimming cut 4 bases from V and 6 bases from J; bases unmatched to any gene: 5. The CDR3 DNA is TGCGCCAGCAGCCGGCCCGGACTAGCGGGCAATGAGCAGTTCTTC. Translating gives CASSRPGLAGNEQFF.

The chain has TRBV11-1 and TRBJ2-1, with TRBD2 matching 8 bases. Germline-derived CDR1 and CDR2 are SGHAT and FQDESV (reference sequence). The CDR3 extends over 18 amino acids. The junction had 15 bases not matched to a gene; V was cut back by 5 bases and J by 3 bases. The CDR3 protein is CASSNALGRSGGYNEQFF. The DNA of the CDR3 is TGTGCCAGCAGCAACGCATTAGGACGGAGCGGGGGCTACAATGAGCAGTTCTTC.

In its sample, this clonotype was seen many times. This rearrangement joins TRBV15 to TRBJ1-5; D perhaps matches TRBD1 (5 bases). The CDR3 contains 15 residues. Germline V gene data show CDR1 as LNHNV and CDR2 as YYDKDF (reference sequence). Trimming took off 0 bases at V and 4 bases at J, with 10 bases between the two ends. CDR3 sequence reads: CATSRDPGGNQPQHF. As DNA, the CDR3 is TGTGCCACCAGCAGAGATCCCGGGGGAAATCAGCCCCAGCATTTT.

The chain combines TRBV6-5 with TRBJ2-1; D not resolved. V was trimmed by 5 bases and J by 12 bases, leaving 14 bases between them. The CDR3 runs 12 residues. Germline CDR1 is MNHEY and CDR2 is SVGAGI. CDR3 amino acids: CASSPRGRGQFF. In DNA form, the CDR3 reads TGTGCCAGCAGTCCCCGAGGACGAGGGCAGTTCTTC.

This clonotype was counted only a few times. J is TRBJ1-2 and V is TRBV20-1; unclear D gene. The CDR3 runs to 15 residues. Between the trimmed V and J ends, which lost 0 bases and 0 bases, there was a span of 11 bases. Germline CDR1 DFQATT, CDR2 SNEGSKA (reference sequence). The CDR3 sequence is CSARDQGRANYGYTF. The CDR3 DNA reads as TGCAGTGCTAGAGATCAAGGGAGAGCTAACTATGGCTACACCTTC.

The J gene is TRBJ2-1, the V gene TRBV10-2; 9 bases line up with TRBD2. Trimming took 11 bases from V and 9 from J; bases not matched to a gene: 11. This CDR3 spans 13 amino acids. Looked up from germline, CDR1 is WSHSY and CDR2 is SAAADI. The CDR3, as DNA: TGCGCCGCGGGGGGGACCCGGGTCAGTGAGCAGTTCTTC. It specifies CAAGGTRVSEQFF.

This sequence joins TRBV20-1 and TRBJ2-7; D is unclear. Germline loops: CDR1 DFQATT, CDR2 SNEGSKA (reference sequence). CDR3 length equals 13 residues. Trimming shortened V by 3 bases and J by 3 bases, and 12 bases separated the two germline ends. The CDR3 sequence: CSASSGRRYEQYF. The CDR3 nucleotides read TGCAGTGCTAGTTCGGGTCGACGCTACGAGCAGTACTTC.

The chain is built from TRBV20-1 and TRBJ2-3; no reliable D call. CDR1 and CDR2 (germline): DFQATT, SNEGSKA (reference sequence). V lost 6 bases and J lost 0, with 13 bases in between. The CDR3 extends over 14 amino acids. The DNA for the CDR3 is TGCAGTGCGGATCAAACTTATAGCACAGATACGCAGTATTTT. Its translation is CSADQTYSTDTQYF.

A single count supports this clonotype. The chain links TRBV12-3 or TRBV12-4 to TRBJ1-4, with a possible D match to TRBD1 (5 bases). V was pared by 5 bases and J by 0 bases, with 22 bases between. This CDR3 has 19 amino acids. This chain's CDR3 is CASSPRGKFGTATNEKLFF. CDR3 in DNA: TGTGCCAGCAGTCCCCGGGGGAAGTTCGGGACCGCAACTAATGAAAAACTGTTTTTT.

This clonotype was observed a handful of times. J is TRBJ2-7 and V is TRBV6-1, with D possibly being TRBD1 or TRBD2 (5 bases each). The CDR3 is 13 residues long. The V and J ends lost 10 bases and 1 base respectively, with 14 bases between them. CDR1 is MNHNS, CDR2 SASEGT, per germline. The CDR3 bases are TGTGCCATCGTAGGTTGGGGGTCCTACGAGCAGTACTTC. Protein: CAIVGWGSYEQYF.

This clonotype was observed a handful of times. The chain links TRBV18 to TRBJ2-7, with TRBD1 matching over 9 bases. The CDR3 is 14 amino acids. J was trimmed by 5 bases and V by 6 bases; bases with no gene match: 8. Looked up from germline, CDR1 is KGHSH and CDR2 is LQKENI. The CDR3 spells CASSTGTGRNEQYF. The CDR3 nucleotides are TGTGCCAGCTCTACCGGGACAGGGAGGAACGAGCAGTACTTC.

This clonotype appeared a few times. The chain recombines TRBV20-1 with TRBJ2-7; D could derive from TRBD1 or TRBD2 (5 bases each). Germline CDR1 is DFQATT and CDR2 is SNEGSKA (reference sequence). Trimming removed 5 bases from V and 0 bases from J, with 14 bases in between. The CDR3 consists of 14 residues. The CDR3 reads CSAEGQSFSYEQYF. For the CDR3, the DNA is TGCAGTGCTGAGGGGCAGTCCTTCTCCTACGAGCAGTACTTC.

This chain uses TRBV15 with TRBJ2-2, with D maybe TRBD2 (6 bases). Germline V gene lookup returns CDR1 LNHNV and CDR2 YYDKDF (reference sequence). V lost 0 bases, J lost 7 bases, and 12 bases lay in between. The CDR3 loop spans 15 amino acids. CDR3 bases: TGTGCCACCAGCAGAGATCTCTCCGGGGGCGGGGAGCTGTTTTTT. Translated: CATSRDLSGGGELFF.

This clonotype has ten or more counts. The genes are TRBV19 and TRBJ2-1, with 8 bases aligning to TRBD1. This CDR3 has 15 amino acids. The V segment lost 3 bases and the J segment 1 base; nucleotides outside the gene matches: 2. CDR1 and CDR2 (germline): LNHDA, SQIVND (reference sequence). CDR3 nucleotide sequence: TGTGCCAGTAGTATCGACAGGGGATCCTACAATGAGCAGTTCTTC. It is translated as CASSIDRGSYNEQFF. The full variable domain, completed using reference TRBV19 and TRBJ2-1, is DGGITQSPKYLFRKEGQNVTLSCEQNLNHDAMYWYRQDPGQGLRLIYYSQIVNDFQKGDIAEGYSVSREKKESFPLTVTSAQKNPTAFYLCASSIDRGSYNEQFFGPGTRLTVL.

This clonotype was detected only a few times. The chain couples TRBV4-2 to TRBJ2-1; 14 bases align to TRBD2. The CDR3 has 15 residues. Germline lookup yields CDR1 LGHNA and CDR2 YNFKEQ. Unmatched junction bases numbered 5, after V lost 3 bases and J lost 10 bases. CDR3 amino acids: CASSQTSGRAREQFF. In nucleotides, the CDR3 is TGTGCCAGCAGCCAGACTAGCGGGAGGGCAAGGGAGCAGTTCTTC.

This clonotype has a handful of counts. This chain connects TRBV29-1 to TRBJ2-1; D is possibly TRBD1 or TRBD2 (5 bases each). The germline V gene has CDR1 SQVTM and CDR2 ANQGSEA. This CDR3 is built from 12 residues. Trimming took off 6 bases at V and 7 bases at J, with 13 bases between the two ends. In DNA, the CDR3 is TGCAGCGTCGCCGGGACGAGAAATGAGCAGTTCTTC. It specifies CSVAGTRNEQFF.

This clonotype was seen only a few times. The chain couples TRBV4-3 to TRBJ2-7, with D possibly matching TRBD1 (7 bases). Trimming removed 4 bases from V and 3 bases from J, with 19 bases in between. The CDR3 contains 16 residues. Germline CDR1 reads LGHNA; CDR2 reads YSLEER. The CDR3 spells CASSLGQGGSGYEQYF. In nucleotides, the CDR3 is TGCGCCAGCAGCCTGGGGCAGGGGGGCTCGGGCTACGAGCAGTACTTC.

V gene TRBV4-3 combines with J gene TRBJ2-1, with TRBD2 matching 14 bases. Germline V gene data show CDR1 as LGHNA and CDR2 as YSLEER. The V and J ends lost 0 bases and 2 bases, in that order; junction bases with no gene match: 9. The CDR3 is 20 amino acids. CDR3 residues: CASSQDWSGLAGVTYNEQFF. Written as DNA, the CDR3 is TGCGCCAGCAGCCAAGATTGGTCGGGACTAGCGGGAGTGACCTACAATGAGCAGTTCTTC.